Reported below is one TCR beta chain. The sample comes from a study of blood T cell repertoires in COVID-19. As for the study in general: Acute-phase and convalescent COVID-19 samples originated in the United States, Italy and Spain. PBMCs, B-cell-depleted T cells, or T cells were the source of the cDNA or gDNA that made up the material.

Per the original methods: Reference gene primer amplification yielded estimated nucleated cell counts. Data came from immunoSEQ multiplex PCR; TCRdb stores just in-frame clones and leaves some out. V, J and clone size derive from that table, while D and trimming were established from the DNA sequence. The data show a few hundred thousand clones, approximately 81% seen once. Germline V gene data show CDR1 as MNHEY and CDR2 as SVGEGT. CDR3 length: 14 amino acids. Trimming took off 6 bases at V and 4 bases at J, with 16 bases between the two ends. This clonotype was obtained from a woman at least 80 years old with acute or convalescent COVID-19. The sequenced material came from peripheral blood. The chain combines TRBV6-2 or TRBV6-3 with TRBJ2-7; D is perhaps TRBD2 (5 bases). The DNA of the CDR3 is TGTGCCAGCAGCTCCCGAGCGGACTCGTACGAGCAGTACTTC. It translates to CASSSRADSYEQYF.